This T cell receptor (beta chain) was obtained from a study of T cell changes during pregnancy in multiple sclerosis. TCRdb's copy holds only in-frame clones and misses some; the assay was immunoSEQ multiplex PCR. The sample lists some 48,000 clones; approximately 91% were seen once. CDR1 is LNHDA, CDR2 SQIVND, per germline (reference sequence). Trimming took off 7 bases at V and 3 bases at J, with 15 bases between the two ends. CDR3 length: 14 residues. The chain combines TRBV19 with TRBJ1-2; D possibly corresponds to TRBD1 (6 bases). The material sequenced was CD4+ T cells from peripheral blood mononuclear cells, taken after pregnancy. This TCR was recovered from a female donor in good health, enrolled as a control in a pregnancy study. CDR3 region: CASTHPTGHYGYTF. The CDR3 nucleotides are TGTGCCAGTACCCATCCCACAGGGCACTATGGCTACACCTTC.